Listed here are 18 T cell receptor beta chains from one sample, sequenced in a study of T cell changes during pregnancy in multiple sclerosis. Sequenced by immunoSEQ multiplex PCR; TCRdb stores in-frame clones only, minus some. The sample includes about 89,000 clones, roughly 94% seen only once; the top ten take about 2.3%. The sample was peripheral blood, taken after pregnancy. All receptors come from a female donor in good health, enrolled as a control in a pregnancy study.

The count of this clone is one. The chain has TRBV28 and TRBJ2-2, with no clear D. V lost 7 bases, J lost 3 bases, and 15 bases lay in between. CDR1 and CDR2 (germline): MDHEN, SYDVKM. This CDR3 has 15 amino acids. CDR3 coding DNA: TGTGCCAGCACGCTGCTAATCTCCGACACCGGGGAGCTGTTTTTT. The encoded protein is CASTLLISDTGELFF.

This sequence joins TRBV19 and TRBJ1-1, with 7 bases that match TRBD1. V shed 5 bases and J 3 bases; nucleotides not matched to a gene: 9. This CDR3 region has 15 residues. Looked up from germline, CDR1 is LNHDA and CDR2 is SQIVND (reference sequence). The CDR3 sequence: CASSFGLGQHTEAFF. CDR3 nucleotide sequence: TGTGCCAGTAGTTTTGGGTTGGGACAGCACACTGAAGCTTTCTTT.

The chain couples TRBV10-3 to TRBJ1-5, with TRBD1 matching over 7 bases. V lost 2 bases and J lost 5; bases outside the gene matches: 6. Germline loops: CDR1 ENHRY, CDR2 SYGVKD. The CDR3 sequence is 15 residues long. The CDR3 sequence is CAISEGGQDYQPQHF. The CDR3 coding sequence is TGTGCCATCAGTGAGGGTGGACAGGATTATCAGCCCCAGCATTTT.

The chain is built from TRBV28 and TRBJ1-5; D call uncertain. CDR1 is MDHEN and CDR2 is SYDVKM in the germline V gene. Trimming took off 8 bases at V and 0 bases at J, with 8 bases between the two ends. The length of the CDR3 is 13 residues. The DNA of the CDR3 is TGTGCCAGCGAGGACTTTAGCAATCAGCCCCAGCATTTT. Translation: CASEDFSNQPQHF.

The rearrangement uses TRBV7-6 and TRBJ2-1; 9 bases line up with TRBD2. CDR3 length: 15 amino acids. The junction had 5 bases not matched to a gene; V was cut back by 1 base and J by 7 bases. The germline gives CDR1 SGHVS, CDR2 FNYEAQ. In DNA form, the CDR3 reads TGTGCCAGCAGCTTAGTGCGGGGGGGCGGGAATGAGCAGTTCTTC. Residues: CASSLVRGGGNEQFF.

V gene TRBV6-5 combines with J gene TRBJ2-7; weak D call: TRBD2 (5 bases). In germline, CDR1 is MNHEY, CDR2 SVGAGI. This CDR3 is 11 amino acids long. V dropped 2 bases and J dropped 11 bases, with 10 bases sitting between them. The CDR3 protein is CASSYAGAEYF. For the CDR3, the DNA is TGTGCCAGCAGTTACGCGGGCGCCGAGTACTTC.

V gene TRBV18 combines with J gene TRBJ2-7, with TRBD2 matching over 11 bases. The J segment lost 6 bases and the V segment lost 3 bases, leaving 1 base of the junction unmatched. Germline V CDR1 and CDR2: KGHSH, LQKENI. The length of the CDR3 is 13 residues. The CDR3 protein is CASSPGTSGEQYF. The DNA of the CDR3 is TGTGCCAGCTCACCGGGGACTAGCGGCGAGCAGTACTTC.

The chain combines TRBV20-1 with TRBJ2-1, with D maybe TRBD2 (5 bases). CDR1 and CDR2 (germline): DFQATT, SNEGSKA (reference sequence). Trimming cost V 7 bases and J 4 bases, with 5 bases left between them. The CDR3 has 10 residues. The CDR3 loop reads CSGEYNEQFF. The DNA of the CDR3 is TGCAGTGGGGAGTACAATGAGCAGTTCTTC.

V usage is TRBV6-1 and J usage is TRBJ2-7; D call uncertain. Trimming stripped 6 bases from V and 0 bases from J, with 15 bases between. From germline, CDR1 is MNHNS and CDR2 SASEGT. This CDR3 is built from 15 residues. Here the CDR3 DNA reads TGTGCCAGCAGCCTATATTCCGATAGCTCCTACGAGCAGTACTTC. It translates to CASSLYSDSSYEQYF.

DNA of the CDR3: TGTGCCAGCAGCTTAGGGAGAGCGGGTCTGGAGCAGTTCTTC. It translates to CASSLGRAGLEQFF. This chain joins TRBV7-2 and TRBJ2-1, with a possible D match to TRBD2 (6 bases). V dropped 1 base and J dropped 10 bases, with 14 bases sitting between them. The germline CDR1 and CDR2 sequences are SGHTA and FQGNSA. There are 14 residues in the CDR3.

The genes are TRBV7-9 and TRBJ2-5; the D gene is possibly TRBD1 (6 bases). With 8 bases removed from V and 3 bases from J, the gap between germline ends came to 25 bases. Germline CDR1 SEHNR, CDR2 FQNEAQ (reference sequence). The CDR3 covers 17 residues. CDR3 loop: CASQTYTGTPLKETQYF. CDR3 nucleotides: TGTGCCAGCCAAACTTACACTGGGACACCGCTTAAAGAGACCCAGTACTTC.

The V and J genes are TRBV19 and TRBJ1-3; a weak D match, TRBD1 (6 bases). Trimming pared 3 bases from V and 4 bases from J, leaving 10 bases between. The CDR3 has 14 residues. Germline V gene sequence: CDR1 LNHDA, CDR2 SQIVND (reference sequence). CDR3 bases: TGTGCCAGTAGTATCCCAGGGGACGGAAACACCATATATTTT. This encodes CASSIPGDGNTIYF.

The chain has TRBV7-6 and TRBJ1-1; D possibly corresponds to TRBD1 (5 bases). CDR1 SGHVS and CDR2 FNYEAQ come from the germline V gene. The CDR3 length is 14 residues. The ends were cut back, 0 bases at V and 6 bases at J, with 11 bases in the middle. The CDR3 reads CASSLAQGSSEAFF. The CDR3 DNA reads as TGTGCCAGCAGCTTAGCCCAGGGAAGTTCTGAAGCTTTCTTT. Complete variable domain (other parts from reference TRBV7-6 and TRBJ1-1): GAGVSQSPRYKVTKRGQDVALRCDPISGHVSLYWYRQALGQGPEFLTYFNYEAQQDKSGLPNDRFSAERPEGSISTLTIQRTEQRDSAMYRCASSLAQGSSEAFFGQGTRLTVV.

The V and J genes are TRBV7-2 and TRBJ1-2, with TRBD1 as a possible D gene (5 bases). V gave up 4 bases and J gave up 3 bases, with 12 bases separating them. CDR1 is SGHTA, CDR2 FQGNSA, per germline. CDR3 length: 14 residues. The CDR3 nucleotides read TGTGCCAGCAGCTCTAGACAGTCCTACTATGGCTACACCTTC. Amino acid sequence: CASSSRQSYYGYTF. The full variable domain, with the rest looked up from reference TRBV7-2 and TRBJ1-2, is GAGVSQSPSNKVTEKGKDVELRCDPISGHTALYWYRQSLGQGLEFLIYFQGNSAPDKSGLPSDRFSAERTGGSVSTLTIQRTQQEDSAVYLCASSSRQSYYGYTFGSGTRLTVV.

This CDR3 is CASSTAGTDNQPQHF. Here the CDR3 DNA reads TGTGCCAGCAGCACGGCGGGGACGGACAATCAGCCCCAGCATTTT. The chain links TRBV9 to TRBJ1-5, with a tentative D call TRBD1 (5 bases). Germline CDR1 and CDR2: SGDLS and YYNGEE. Deletions cut 4 bases from V and 3 bases from J, with 14 bases between. The length of the CDR3 is 15 residues.

As for this clone: In the same sample, other DNA sequences code for this CDR3. The chain links TRBV2 to TRBJ2-1, with 13 nucleotides matching TRBD2. The CDR3 loop spans 17 amino acids. J was trimmed by 0 bases and V by 5 bases; bases with no gene match: 4. The germline gives CDR1 SNHLY, CDR2 FYNNEI. CDR3 DNA sequence: TGTGCCAGCAGTCAAGGACTAGCGGGAGCCTCCTACAATGAGCAGTTCTTC. This encodes CASSQGLAGASYNEQFF.

The chain links TRBV28 to TRBJ2-1; weak D call: TRBD1 (6 bases). V shed 1 base and J shed 7 bases, with 11 bases lying between them. Germline V gene lookup returns CDR1 MDHEN and CDR2 SYDVKM. The CDR3 length is 14 residues. The CDR3 is CASSLLSQGNEQFF. Here the CDR3 DNA reads TGTGCCAGCAGTTTATTATCGCAGGGGAATGAGCAGTTCTTC.

The chain employs TRBV5-1 and TRBJ2-1, with a possible D match to TRBD1 (5 bases). The CDR3 runs to 14 residues. V dropped 0 bases and J dropped 10 bases, with 14 bases sitting between them. CDR1 SGHRS and CDR2 YFSETQ come from the germline V gene. CDR3 loop: CASSLEAGIREQFF. The CDR3 coding sequence is TGCGCCAGCAGCTTGGAGGCAGGGATTCGGGAGCAGTTCTTC.